One sample yielded the 31 T cell receptor beta chains listed below, sequenced in a study of B cell selection in AIRE deficiency. Assay: immunoSEQ multiplex PCR; the TCRdb copy retains only in-frame clones and omits some. The data hold approximately 25,000 clones, with about 95% observed a single time. CD4+CD127+ cells were sorted as the conventional CD4 T cells. The sequenced sample consisted of CD4+CD127+ conventional T cells sorted from PBMCs. The receptors come from a human donor in good health.

The rearrangement joins TRBV19 to TRBJ2-5; D possibly corresponds to TRBD2 (7 bases). Trimming cost V 3 bases and J 2 bases, with 19 bases left between them. Germline V gene sequence: CDR1 LNHDA, CDR2 SQIVND (reference sequence). This CDR3 comprises 17 residues. The CDR3 nucleotides are TGTGCCAGTAGTATGAGGGGGGGGCTAATCTCACAAGAGACCCAGTACTTC. Translation gives CASSMRGGLISQETQYF. The whole variable domain, remainder taken from reference TRBV19 and TRBJ2-5, is DGGITQSPKYLFRKEGQNVTLSCEQNLNHDAMYWYRQDPGQGLRLIYYSQIVNDFQKGDIAEGYSVSREKKESFPLTVTSAQKNPTAFYLCASSMRGGLISQETQYFGPGTRLLVL.

This sequence joins TRBV29-1 and TRBJ2-7; 9 bases are a match to TRBD2. Germline values: CDR1 SQVTM, CDR2 ANQGSEA. V shed 0 bases, J shed 4 bases, and the junction held 7 bases outside the gene matches. The CDR3 has 15 residues. CDR3: CSVEDRAGGGYEQYF. CDR3 sequence (DNA): TGCAGCGTTGAAGATCGCGCGGGGGGGGGTTACGAGCAGTACTTC.

The V and J genes are TRBV11-2 and TRBJ2-3; 8 bases align to TRBD2. The CDR3 has 15 residues. Germline CDR1 is SGHAT and CDR2 is FQNNGV. With 0 bases clipped from V and 10 bases from J, the junction kept 9 bases outside the gene matches. CDR3 residues: CASSLEGGGTLAQYF. The CDR3 DNA sequence: TGTGCCAGCAGCTTAGAGGGCGGGGGGACGCTCGCGCAGTATTTT.

The chain recombines TRBV4-1 with TRBJ2-1; D gene ambiguous. Between the trimmed V and J ends, which lost 0 bases and 6 bases, there was a span of 12 bases. This CDR3 comprises 15 residues. Germline V lookup: CDR1 MGHRA, CDR2 YSYEKL. In DNA form, the CDR3 reads TGCGCCAGCAGCCAAGAGCCCAGGAGCCTCAATGAGCAGTTCTTC. Translation gives CASSQEPRSLNEQFF.

This clone has just one count. Other DNA sequences in this sample translate to the same CDR3. The chain uses TRBV9 and TRBJ2-3; D unclear. This CDR3 comprises 15 residues. Trimming shortened V by 0 bases and J by 0 bases, and 8 bases separated the two germline ends. Per the germline V gene, CDR1 is SGDLS and CDR2 is YYNGEE. CDR3: CASSVGQASTDTQYF. The CDR3 nucleotides are TGTGCCAGCAGCGTAGGCCAGGCCAGCACAGATACGCAGTATTTT.

J is TRBJ2-3 and V is TRBV7-8; 9 bases fit TRBD2. With V trimmed by 5 bases and J by 1 base, 7 bases remained unmatched. CDR1 SGHVS and CDR2 FQNEAQ come from the germline V gene. This CDR3 is built from 16 residues. CDR3 in DNA: TGTGCCAGCAGCCGGCGTTTAGCGGGGGGCACAGATACGCAGTATTTT. Translated, it gives CASSRRLAGGTDTQYF.

The V and J genes are TRBV5-4 and TRBJ2-1, with a weak D call TRBD2 (6 bases). Trimming stripped 2 bases from V and 1 base from J, with 13 bases between. CDR1 is SGHNT and CDR2 is YYREEE in the germline V gene (reference sequence). This CDR3 has 16 residues. CDR3 sequence: CASSFGGGGSYNEQFF. The CDR3 bases are TGTGCCAGCAGCTTTGGGGGAGGAGGATCCTACAATGAGCAGTTCTTC.

The V and J genes are TRBV29-1 and TRBJ1-5; D is unclear. Germline values: CDR1 SQVTM, CDR2 ANQGSEA. V dropped 5 bases and J dropped 4 bases, with 9 bases sitting between them. CDR3 size: 12 residues. CDR3 loop: CSVRVQNQPQHF. As DNA, the CDR3 is TGCAGCGTTCGTGTTCAAAATCAGCCCCAGCATTTT.

This clone was recorded only once. The rearrangement links TRBV12-5 to TRBJ1-1, with unresolved D. CDR1 LGHNT and CDR2 FRNRAP come from the germline V gene. The CDR3 spans 13 residues. Deletions cut 1 base from V and 4 bases from J, with 7 bases between. The CDR3 region has the DNA TGTGCTAGTGGTTTGGACGGCCGCACTGAAGCTTTCTTT. It specifies CASGLDGRTEAFF. Using reference TRBV12-5 and TRBJ1-1 for the parts outside the CDR3, the full variable domain is DARVTQTPRHKVTEMGQEVTMRCQPILGHNTVFWYRQTMMQGLELLAYFRNRAPLDDSGMPKDRFSAEMPDATLATLKIQPSEPRDSAVYFCASGLDGRTEAFFGQGTRLTVV.

The chain joins TRBV11-3 to TRBJ1-2, with 8 bases identical to TRBD1. V lost 5 bases and J lost 4; bases outside the gene matches: 9. The CDR3 loop spans 15 amino acids. From germline, CDR1 is SGHNT and CDR2 YENEEA. CDR3 in amino acids: CASSPLDRAGYGYTF. The CDR3 nucleotides are TGTGCCAGCAGCCCCCTGGACAGGGCAGGCTATGGCTACACCTTC. The full variable domain, with the rest looked up from reference TRBV11-3 and TRBJ1-2, is EAGVVQSPRYKIIEKKQPVAFWCNPISGHNTLYWYLQNLGQGPELLIRYENEEAVDDSQLPKDRFSAERLKGVDSTLKIQPAELGDSAVYLCASSPLDRAGYGYTFGSGTRLTVV.

The rearrangement links TRBV18 to TRBJ2-5; no reliable D call. The V gene lost 4 bases and the J gene lost 1 base, with 10 bases spanning the gap. CDR1 and CDR2 from the germline V gene are KGHSH and LQKENI. The CDR3 loop spans 14 amino acids. The CDR3 DNA reads as TGTGCCAGCTCACTGCGGACGGTCCAAGAGACCCAGTACTTC. This translates into CASSLRTVQETQYF. The full variable domain, rest sourced from reference TRBV18 and TRBJ2-5, is NAGVMQNPRHLVRRRGQEARLRCSPMKGHSHVYWYRQLPEEGLKFMVYLQKENIIDESGMPKERFSAEFPKEGPSILRIQQVVRGDSAAYFCASSLRTVQETQYFGPGTRLLVL.

V and J are TRBV28 and TRBJ2-7; D is tentatively TRBD1 or TRBD2 (5 bases each). CDR1 and CDR2 (germline): MDHEN, SYDVKM. The CDR3 is made up of 14 amino acids. CDR3 residues: CAIQLGALSYEQYF. Written as DNA, the CDR3 is TGTGCTATCCAGCTCGGGGCGCTTTCCTACGAGCAGTACTTC.

This clone was counted only a few times. The chain is built from TRBV5-5 and TRBJ1-1; no reliable D call. The V gene's germline CDR1 is SGHKS and CDR2 YYEKEE (reference sequence). CDR3 length: 17 residues. V was trimmed by 0 bases and J by 10 bases, leaving 25 bases between them. The CDR3 bases are TGTGCCAGCAGCTTGGATTTAGTATTTACAGATAGGTCTCCAGCTTTCTTT. Translation: CASSLDLVFTDRSPAFF.

This rearrangement joins TRBV5-5 to TRBJ2-6; D unclear. V was shortened by 4 bases and J by 5 bases, with 25 bases between the two germline ends. CDR1 is SGHKS, CDR2 YYEKEE, per germline (reference sequence). The CDR3 runs 19 residues. The CDR3 coding sequence is TGTGCCAGCAGCGATTTCGACAAAGGTTACAAAAGTCGGGCCAACGTCCTGACTTTC. Its protein product is CASSDFDKGYKSRANVLTF.

The chain combines TRBV7-2 with TRBJ2-5; the D gene is possibly TRBD2 (5 bases). Per germline, CDR1 SGHTA and CDR2 FQGNSA. Trimming removed 5 bases from V and 10 bases from J, with 17 bases in between. This CDR3 is built from 13 residues. The CDR3 coding sequence is TGTGCCAGCAGCCAATGGTCACCGAGGGACCAGTACTTC. This translates into CASSQWSPRDQYF.

The chain combines TRBV6-5 with TRBJ2-1; D gene uncertain. Germline V gene lookup returns CDR1 MNHEY and CDR2 SVGAGI. Trimming removed 9 bases at V and 0 bases at J, with 12 bases between. The CDR3 extends over 14 amino acids. CDR3 protein: CARSPFCSYNEQFF. The CDR3 nucleotides are TGTGCCAGGAGCCCGTTTTGCTCCTACAATGAGCAGTTCTTC.

CDR3 DNA sequence: TGTGCCAGCAGCTTGAGGGCGGACAGCCTTAACACCGGGGAGCTGTTTTTT. It yields the protein CASSLRADSLNTGELFF. This chain joins TRBV5-4 and TRBJ2-2; a possible D gene is TRBD1 (6 bases). The ends were cut back, 1 base at V and 2 bases at J, with 15 bases in the middle. The germline CDR1 and CDR2 sequences are SGHNT and YYREEE (reference sequence). The CDR3 runs to 17 residues.

The V and J genes are TRBV27 and TRBJ2-2; 8 nucleotides line up with TRBD2. The trim removed 4 bases at V and 5 bases at J, leaving 6 bases unmatched. The length of the CDR3 is 15 residues. The germline CDR1 and CDR2 sequences are MNHEY and SMNVEV (reference sequence). CDR3 sequence: CASSSKGLGTGELFF. The DNA of the CDR3 is TGTGCCAGCAGTTCCAAGGGACTAGGGACCGGGGAGCTGTTTTTT.

The rearrangement uses TRBV7-6 and TRBJ2-3; D is unresolved. CDR1 and CDR2 from the germline V gene are SGHVS and FNYEAQ. The V and J ends lost 6 bases and 2 bases respectively, with 9 bases between them. CDR3 length: 13 residues. This CDR3 is CASSPRPTDTQYF. For the CDR3, the DNA is TGTGCCAGCAGTCCCCGTCCCACAGATACGCAGTATTTT.

The chain combines TRBV6-1 with TRBJ1-4; weak D call: TRBD1 (6 bases). CDR3 length: 14 amino acids. The germline V gene has CDR1 MNHNS and CDR2 SASEGT. Trimming shortened V by 6 bases and J by 8 bases, and 16 bases separated the two germline ends. The chain's CDR3 is CASSLQGFEEKLFF. CDR3 DNA sequence: TGTGCCAGCAGCCTACAGGGTTTTGAGGAAAAACTGTTTTTT.

This clone was seen a single time. This rearrangement joins TRBV29-1 to TRBJ1-2, with TRBD1 matching over 8 bases. The germline gives CDR1 SQVTM, CDR2 ANQGSEA. The trim removed 5 bases at V and 3 bases at J, leaving 5 bases unmatched. The CDR3 is made up of 13 amino acids. As DNA, the CDR3 is TGCAGCGTTCGGGACAGGATTCACTATGGCTACACCTTC. The encoded protein is CSVRDRIHYGYTF.

CDR3 DNA: TGTGCCAGCAGTTTAGGTGGGCGATGGCAGGGGACCCTCTCTGGGGCCAACGTCCTGACTTTC. This sequence encodes CASSLGGRWQGTLSGANVLTF. The V gene is TRBV27, the J gene TRBJ2-6; maybe TRBD1 (6 bases). Germline V lookup: CDR1 MNHEY, CDR2 SMNVEV (reference sequence). Trimming pared 2 bases from V and 0 bases from J, leaving 23 bases between. The CDR3 is 21 amino acids.

The rearrangement uses TRBV2 and TRBJ2-2; a weak D match, TRBD1 (6 bases). Looked up from germline, CDR1 is SNHLY and CDR2 is FYNNEI. V lost 5 bases, J lost 0 bases, and 10 bases lay in between. The length of the CDR3 is 15 residues. The chain's CDR3 is CASSLQGPNTGELFF. The CDR3 bases are TGTGCCAGCAGTTTACAGGGACCGAACACCGGGGAGCTGTTTTTT.

This clone has just one count. The rearrangement uses TRBV10-2 and TRBJ2-1; 8 bases are a match to TRBD2. Germline values: CDR1 WSHSY, CDR2 SAAADI. V lost 1 base and J lost 8; bases outside the gene matches: 13. There are 17 residues in the CDR3. CDR3: CASSELLPSGSLYEQFF. CDR3 bases: TGCGCCAGCAGTGAGTTGTTACCCAGCGGGAGTCTCTATGAGCAGTTCTTC.

The V and J genes are TRBV29-1 and TRBJ1-2; weak D call: TRBD1 (6 bases). Germline V gene sequence: CDR1 SQVTM, CDR2 ANQGSEA. The CDR3 is 13 residues long. With 7 bases removed from V and 4 bases from J, the gap between germline ends came to 16 bases. CDR3 nucleotides: TGCAGCGGATCCACAGGGAGGAGCTATGGCTACACCTTC. This gives the protein CSGSTGRSYGYTF.

The chain couples TRBV15 to TRBJ1-4; D gene unclear. The germline gives CDR1 LNHNV, CDR2 YYDKDF (reference sequence). V lost 1 base and J 0 bases, leaving 9 bases between the germline ends. The CDR3 length is 16 residues. CDR3 region: CATSRALAATNEKLFF. CDR3 nucleotides: TGTGCCACCAGCAGAGCGTTAGCTGCAACTAATGAAAAACTGTTTTTT.

The V and J genes are TRBV7-6 and TRBJ1-6; D gene ambiguous. Germline loops: CDR1 SGHVS, CDR2 FNYEAQ. V shed 1 base and J shed 7 bases, with 8 bases lying between them. This CDR3 has 14 amino acids. Here the CDR3 DNA reads TGTGCCAGCAGCTTAGGGGTACGGAATTCACCCCTCCACTTT. Translation gives CASSLGVRNSPLHF. Full variable domain (remainder filled in from reference TRBV7-6 and TRBJ1-6): GAGVSQSPRYKVTKRGQDVALRCDPISGHVSLYWYRQALGQGPEFLTYFNYEAQQDKSGLPNDRFSAERPEGSISTLTIQRTEQRDSAMYRCASSLGVRNSPLHFGNGTRLTVT.

The chain has TRBV6-4 and TRBJ1-1; no clear D. The V end was cut by 6 bases, the J end by 2 bases, with 10 bases between. This CDR3 region has 13 residues. The germline gives CDR1 MRHNA, CDR2 SNTAGT. The CDR3 sequence is CASSSSINTEAFF. CDR3 nucleotides: TGTGCCAGCAGCTCCTCGATAAACACTGAAGCTTTCTTT.

The chain joins TRBV28 to TRBJ1-2; 7 nucleotides agree with TRBD1. The V gene's germline CDR1 is MDHEN and CDR2 SYDVKM. V lost 2 bases and J lost 9; bases outside the gene matches: 3. This CDR3 has 12 residues. CDR3 sequence (DNA): TGTGCCAGCAGTTTAGAGACAGGGAGCTACACCTTC. Amino acid sequence: CASSLETGSYTF.

The chain employs TRBV18 and TRBJ1-2, with D possibly matching TRBD1 (5 bases). The CDR3 sequence is 16 residues long. V shed 0 bases and J shed 4 bases, with 15 bases lying between them. Germline V lookup: CDR1 KGHSH, CDR2 LQKENI. CDR3 loop: CASSPPGRSFFYGYTF. The DNA for the CDR3 is TGTGCCAGCTCACCACCGGGACGGAGTTTTTTCTATGGCTACACCTTC.

The V call is TRBV5-1, the J call TRBJ2-3, with 12 bases identical to TRBD1. Germline V gene sequence: CDR1 SGHRS, CDR2 YFSETQ. This CDR3 is 15 amino acids long. V was clipped by 2 bases and J by 6 bases; unmatched bases: 4. CDR3 sequence reads: CASSLSGTGGDTQYF. The CDR3, as DNA: TGCGCCAGCAGCTTATCCGGGACAGGGGGCGATACGCAGTATTTT.